This entry is about one T cell receptor beta chain. Its target is not known. Trimming removed 5 bases from V and 4 bases from J, with 6 bases in between. CDR3 length equals 12 residues. Germline V gives CDR1 SGHNT, CDR2 YENEEA. This sample is part of a study of T cell responses to AZD1222 COVID-19 vaccine. Looking at the study overall: The study pooled second doses at about 4 or about 12 weeks.

Broader study findings: Within unmutated variant regions lay the reported targets of nearly half of spike-specific TCRs. In a largely white British group with more females than males, clonal diversity was possibly underestimated. The CD4 TCRs associated with vaccination extended across spike and predominated at 160-218 and 743-854.

Profiled with immunoSEQ multiplex PCR; TCRdb holds only in-frame clones, not every one. The data contain more than 150,000 clones, approximately 90% of them seen just once; the ten biggest clones take up 6.1%. The TCR sequence derives from an adult in good health. The sequences come from peripheral blood, collected on day 0 of AZD1222 vaccination. This chain links TRBV11-3 with TRBJ1-3, with D uncertain. Here the CDR3 DNA reads TGTGCCAGCAGCGATGACGGAAACACCATATATTTT. The encoded protein is CASSDDGNTIYF.